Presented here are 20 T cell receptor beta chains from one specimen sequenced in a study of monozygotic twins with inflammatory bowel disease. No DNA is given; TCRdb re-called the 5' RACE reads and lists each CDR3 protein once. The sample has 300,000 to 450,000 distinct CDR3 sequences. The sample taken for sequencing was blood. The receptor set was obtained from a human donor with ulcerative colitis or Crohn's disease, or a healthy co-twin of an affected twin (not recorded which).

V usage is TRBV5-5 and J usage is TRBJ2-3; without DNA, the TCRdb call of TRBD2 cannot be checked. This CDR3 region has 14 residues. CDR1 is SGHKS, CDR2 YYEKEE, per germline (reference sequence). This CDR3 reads CASTFDGIRDTQYF.

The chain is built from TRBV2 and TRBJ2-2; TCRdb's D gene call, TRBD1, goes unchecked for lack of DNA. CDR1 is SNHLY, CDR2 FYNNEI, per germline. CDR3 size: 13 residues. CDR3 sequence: CASSLQGAGELFF. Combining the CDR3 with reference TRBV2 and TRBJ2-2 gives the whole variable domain EPEVTQTPSHQVTQMGQEVILRCVPISNHLYFYWYRQILGQKVEFLVSFYNNEISEKSEIFDDQFSVERPDGSNFTLKIRSTKLEDSAMYFCASSLQGAGELFFGEGSRLTVL.

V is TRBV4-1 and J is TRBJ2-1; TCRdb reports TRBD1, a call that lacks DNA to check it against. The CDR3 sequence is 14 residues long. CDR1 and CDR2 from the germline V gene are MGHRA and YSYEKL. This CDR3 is CASSALGGANEQFF.

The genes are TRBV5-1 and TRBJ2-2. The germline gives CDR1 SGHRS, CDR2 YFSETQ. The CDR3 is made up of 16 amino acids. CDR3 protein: CASSLEGVRNTGELFF.

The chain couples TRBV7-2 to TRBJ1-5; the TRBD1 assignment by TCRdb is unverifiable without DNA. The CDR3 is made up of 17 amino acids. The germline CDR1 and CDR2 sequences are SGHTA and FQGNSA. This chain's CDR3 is CASSPPGQGSQNQPQHF.

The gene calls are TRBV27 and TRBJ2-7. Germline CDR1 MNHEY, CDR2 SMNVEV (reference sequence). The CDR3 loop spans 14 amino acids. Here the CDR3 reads CASSSPSRSYEQYF.

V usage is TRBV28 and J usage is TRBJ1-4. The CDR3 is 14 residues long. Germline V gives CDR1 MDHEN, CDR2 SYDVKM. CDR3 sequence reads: CASSGLAANEKLFF.

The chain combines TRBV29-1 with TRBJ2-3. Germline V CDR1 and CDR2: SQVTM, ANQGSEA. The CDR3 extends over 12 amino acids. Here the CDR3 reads CSVTFSLRLPNF.

CDR3: CASSPDGNSPLHF. The rearrangement links TRBV7-9 to TRBJ1-6. CDR1 and CDR2 from the germline V gene are SEHNR and FQNEAQ (reference sequence). The CDR3 is 13 residues long.

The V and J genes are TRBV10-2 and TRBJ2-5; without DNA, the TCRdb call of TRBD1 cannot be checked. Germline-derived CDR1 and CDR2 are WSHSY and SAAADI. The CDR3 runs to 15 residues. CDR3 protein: CASSELLGTRTPQYF.

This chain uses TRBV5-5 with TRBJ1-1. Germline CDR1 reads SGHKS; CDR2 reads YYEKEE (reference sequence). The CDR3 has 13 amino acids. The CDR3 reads CASSFIEDTEAFF.

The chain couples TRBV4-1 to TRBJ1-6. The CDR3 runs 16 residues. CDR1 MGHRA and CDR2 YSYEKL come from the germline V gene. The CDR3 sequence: CASSQVGGRYNSPLHF.

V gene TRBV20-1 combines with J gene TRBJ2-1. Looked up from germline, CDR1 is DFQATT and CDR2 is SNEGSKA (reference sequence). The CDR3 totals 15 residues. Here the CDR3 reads CSARGPGGSYNEQFF.

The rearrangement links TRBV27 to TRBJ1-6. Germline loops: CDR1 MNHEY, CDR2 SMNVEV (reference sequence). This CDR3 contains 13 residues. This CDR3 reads CASSLQINSPLHF.

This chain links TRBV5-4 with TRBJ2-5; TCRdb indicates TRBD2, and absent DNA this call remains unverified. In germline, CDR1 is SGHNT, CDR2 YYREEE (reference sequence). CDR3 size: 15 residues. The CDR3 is CASSGKLAAQETQYF.

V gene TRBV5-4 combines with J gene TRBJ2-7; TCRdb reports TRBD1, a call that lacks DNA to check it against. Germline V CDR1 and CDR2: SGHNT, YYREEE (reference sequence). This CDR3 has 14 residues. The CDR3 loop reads CASKFWDRDYEQYF.

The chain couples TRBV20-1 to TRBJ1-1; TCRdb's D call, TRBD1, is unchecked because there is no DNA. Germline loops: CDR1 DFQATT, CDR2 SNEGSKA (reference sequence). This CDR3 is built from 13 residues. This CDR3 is CSASPVWETEAFF.

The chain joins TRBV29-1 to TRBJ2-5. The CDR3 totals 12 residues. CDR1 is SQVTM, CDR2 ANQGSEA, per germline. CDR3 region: CSAPWGQETQYF.

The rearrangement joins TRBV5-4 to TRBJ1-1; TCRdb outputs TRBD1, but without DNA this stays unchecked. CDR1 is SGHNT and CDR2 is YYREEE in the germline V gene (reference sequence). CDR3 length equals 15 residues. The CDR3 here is CASSPGGNQNTEAFF.

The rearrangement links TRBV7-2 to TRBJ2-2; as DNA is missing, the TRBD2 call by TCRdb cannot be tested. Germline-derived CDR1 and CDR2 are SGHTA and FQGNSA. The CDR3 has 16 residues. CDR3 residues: CASSPTSGATTGELFF. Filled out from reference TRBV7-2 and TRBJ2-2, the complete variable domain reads GAGVSQSPSNKVTEKGKDVELRCDPISGHTALYWYRQSLGQGLEFLIYFQGNSAPDKSGLPSDRFSAERTGGSVSTLTIQRTQQEDSAVYLCASSPTSGATTGELFFGEGSRLTVL.